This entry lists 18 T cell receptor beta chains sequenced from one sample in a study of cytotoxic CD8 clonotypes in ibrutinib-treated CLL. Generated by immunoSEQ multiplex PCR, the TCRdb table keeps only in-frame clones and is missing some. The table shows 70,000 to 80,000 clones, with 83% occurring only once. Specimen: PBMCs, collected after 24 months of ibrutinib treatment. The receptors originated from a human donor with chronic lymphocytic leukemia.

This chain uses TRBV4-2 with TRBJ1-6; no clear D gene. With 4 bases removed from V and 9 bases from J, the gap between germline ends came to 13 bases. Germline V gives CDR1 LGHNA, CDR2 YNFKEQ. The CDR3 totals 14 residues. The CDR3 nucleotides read TGTGCCAGCAGCCGAGAACTGACTGGTTCACCCCTCCACTTT. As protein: CASSRELTGSPLHF.

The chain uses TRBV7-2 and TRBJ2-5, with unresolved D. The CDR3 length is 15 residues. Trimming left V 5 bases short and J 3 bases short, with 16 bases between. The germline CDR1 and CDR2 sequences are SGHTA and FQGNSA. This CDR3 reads CASSPRQGGEETQYF. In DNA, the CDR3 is TGTGCCAGCAGCCCACGTCAAGGTGGGGAAGAGACCCAGTACTTC.

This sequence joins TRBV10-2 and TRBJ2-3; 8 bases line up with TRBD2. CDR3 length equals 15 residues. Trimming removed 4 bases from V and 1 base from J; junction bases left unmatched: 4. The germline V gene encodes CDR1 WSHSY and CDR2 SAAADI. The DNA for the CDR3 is TGCGCCAGCAGTGCGACTAGCGTCGGCACAGATACGCAGTATTTT. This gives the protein CASSATSVGTDTQYF.

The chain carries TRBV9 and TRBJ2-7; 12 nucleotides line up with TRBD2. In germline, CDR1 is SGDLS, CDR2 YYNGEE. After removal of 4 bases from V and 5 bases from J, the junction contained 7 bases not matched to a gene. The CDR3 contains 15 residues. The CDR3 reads CASSTGLAGWNEQYF. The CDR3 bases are TGTGCCAGCAGCACCGGACTAGCGGGATGGAACGAGCAGTACTTC. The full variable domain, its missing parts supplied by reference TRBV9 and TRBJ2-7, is DSGVTQTPKHLITATGQRVTLRCSPRSGDLSVYWYQQSLDQGLQFLIQYYNGEERAKGNILERFSAQQFPDLHSELNLSSLELGDSALYFCASSTGLAGWNEQYFGPGTRLTVT.

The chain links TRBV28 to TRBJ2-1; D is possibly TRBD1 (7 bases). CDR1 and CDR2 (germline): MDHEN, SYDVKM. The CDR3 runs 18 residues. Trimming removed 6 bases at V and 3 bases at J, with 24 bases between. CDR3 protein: CASRKFGIRRDSYNEQFF. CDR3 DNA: TGTGCCAGCAGAAAGTTTGGGATCCGGCGGGACAGCTACAATGAGCAGTTCTTC.

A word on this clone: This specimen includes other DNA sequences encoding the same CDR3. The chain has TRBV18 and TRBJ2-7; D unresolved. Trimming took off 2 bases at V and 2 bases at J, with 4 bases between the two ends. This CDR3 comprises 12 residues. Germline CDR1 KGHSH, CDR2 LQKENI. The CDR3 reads CASSPGTYEQYF. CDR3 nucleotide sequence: TGTGCCAGCTCACCAGGGACCTACGAGCAGTACTTC.

The DNA of the CDR3 is TGTGCCAGTAGTATAAGACTAGCATTGACCCAAGAGACCCAGTACTTC. The encoded protein is CASSIRLALTQETQYF. The chain has TRBV19 and TRBJ2-5; 7 bases are a match to TRBD2. Trimming took 2 bases from V and 1 from J; bases not matched to a gene: 7. This CDR3 is built from 16 residues. Per the germline V gene, CDR1 is LNHDA and CDR2 is SQIVND (reference sequence). Combining the CDR3 with reference TRBV19 and TRBJ2-5 gives the whole variable domain DGGITQSPKYLFRKEGQNVTLSCEQNLNHDAMYWYRQDPGQGLRLIYYSQIVNDFQKGDIAEGYSVSREKKESFPLTVTSAQKNPTAFYLCASSIRLALTQETQYFGPGTRLLVL.

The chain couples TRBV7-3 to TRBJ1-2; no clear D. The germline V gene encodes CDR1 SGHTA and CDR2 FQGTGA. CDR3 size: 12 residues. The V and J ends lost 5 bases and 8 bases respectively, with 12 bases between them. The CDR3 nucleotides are TGTGCCAGCAGCGTCGACCCATACGGCTACACCTTC. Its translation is CASSVDPYGYTF. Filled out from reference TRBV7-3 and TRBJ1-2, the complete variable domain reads GAGVSQTPSNKVTEKGKYVELRCDPISGHTALYWYRQSLGQGPEFLIYFQGTGAADDSGLPNDRFFAVRPEGSVSTLKIQRTERGDSAVYLCASSVDPYGYTFGSGTRLTVV.

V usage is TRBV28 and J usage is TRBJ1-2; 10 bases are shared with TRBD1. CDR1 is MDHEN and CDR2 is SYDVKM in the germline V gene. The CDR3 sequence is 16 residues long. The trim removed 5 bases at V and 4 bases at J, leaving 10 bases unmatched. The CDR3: CASSAPRQGAAYGYTF. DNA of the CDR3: TGTGCCAGCAGTGCCCCCCGACAGGGGGCAGCCTATGGCTACACCTTC.

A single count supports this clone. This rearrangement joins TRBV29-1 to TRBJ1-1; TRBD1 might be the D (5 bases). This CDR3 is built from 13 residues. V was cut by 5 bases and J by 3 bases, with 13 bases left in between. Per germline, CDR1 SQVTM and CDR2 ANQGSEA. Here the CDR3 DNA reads TGCAGCGTTTCGACAGCGAGGGACACTGAAGCTTTCTTT. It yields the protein CSVSTARDTEAFF.

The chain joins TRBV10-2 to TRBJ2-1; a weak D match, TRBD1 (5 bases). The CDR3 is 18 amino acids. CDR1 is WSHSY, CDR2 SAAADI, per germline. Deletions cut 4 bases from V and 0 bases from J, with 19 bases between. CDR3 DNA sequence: TGCGCCAGCAGTGGCCCTCCCTGGGGCACCGACTCCTACAATGAGCAGTTCTTC. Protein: CASSGPPWGTDSYNEQFF.

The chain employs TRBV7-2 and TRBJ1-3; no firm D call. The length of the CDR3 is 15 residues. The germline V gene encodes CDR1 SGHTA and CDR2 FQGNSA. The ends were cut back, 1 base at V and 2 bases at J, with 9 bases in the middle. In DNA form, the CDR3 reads TGTGCCAGCAGCTTAGGGCCTGGTCCTGGAAACACCATATATTTT. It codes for CASSLGPGPGNTIYF.

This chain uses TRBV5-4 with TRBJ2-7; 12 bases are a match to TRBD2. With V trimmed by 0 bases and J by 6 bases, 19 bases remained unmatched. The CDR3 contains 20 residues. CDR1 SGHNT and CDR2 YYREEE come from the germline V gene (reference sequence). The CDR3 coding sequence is TGTGCCAGCAGCTTGGAAGGCAGGTGGACTAGCGGGGTTACCAGGGGCGAGCAGTACTTC. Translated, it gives CASSLEGRWTSGVTRGEQYF. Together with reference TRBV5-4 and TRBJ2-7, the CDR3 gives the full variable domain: ETGVTQSPTHLIKTRGQQVTLRCSSQSGHNTVSWYQQALGQGPQFIFQYYREEENGRGNFPPRFSGLQFPNYSSELNVNALELDDSALYLCASSLEGRWTSGVTRGEQYFGPGTRLTVT.

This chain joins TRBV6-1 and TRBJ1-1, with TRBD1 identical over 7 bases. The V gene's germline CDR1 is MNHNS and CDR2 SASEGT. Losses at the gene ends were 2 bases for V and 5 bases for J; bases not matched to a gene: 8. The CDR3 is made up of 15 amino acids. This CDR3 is CASSEPNRGWTEAFF. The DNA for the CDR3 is TGTGCCAGCAGTGAACCTAACAGGGGTTGGACTGAAGCTTTCTTT.

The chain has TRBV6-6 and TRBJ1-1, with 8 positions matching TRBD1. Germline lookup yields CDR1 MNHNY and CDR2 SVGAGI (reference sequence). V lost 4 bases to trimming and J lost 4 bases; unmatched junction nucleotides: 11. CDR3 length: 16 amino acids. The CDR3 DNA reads TGTGCCAGCAGTTGGGAGACAGGGGCTCCGGGCACTGAAGCTTTCTTT. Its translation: CASSWETGAPGTEAFF.

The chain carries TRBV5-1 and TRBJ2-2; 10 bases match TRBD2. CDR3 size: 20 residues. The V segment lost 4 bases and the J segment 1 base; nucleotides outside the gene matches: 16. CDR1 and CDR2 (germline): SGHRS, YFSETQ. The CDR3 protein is CASSRHPLPVAGGNTGELFF. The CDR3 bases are TGCGCCAGCAGCCGCCACCCTCTCCCCGTAGCGGGAGGGAACACCGGGGAGCTGTTTTTT.

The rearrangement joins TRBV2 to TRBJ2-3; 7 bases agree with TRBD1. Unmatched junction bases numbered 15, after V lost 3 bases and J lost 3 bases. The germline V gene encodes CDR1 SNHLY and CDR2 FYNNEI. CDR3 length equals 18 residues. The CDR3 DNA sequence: TGTGCCAGCAGTGAGCGAGGACTTACAGGGGTTGGGACAGATACGCAGTATTTT. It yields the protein CASSERGLTGVGTDTQYF.

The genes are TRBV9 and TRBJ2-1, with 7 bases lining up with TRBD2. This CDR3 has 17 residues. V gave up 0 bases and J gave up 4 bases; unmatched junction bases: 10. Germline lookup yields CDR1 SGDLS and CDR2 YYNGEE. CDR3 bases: TGTGCCAGCAGCGTAGGTCTCTACCAGCGGGGTTACAATGAGCAGTTCTTC. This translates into CASSVGLYQRGYNEQFF.